Presented here are 28 T cell receptor beta chains from one specimen sequenced in a study of blood T cell repertoires in COVID-19. Clones were read by immunoSEQ multiplex PCR, and TCRdb kept only the in-frame ones, dropping some. Here the sample spans about 230,000 clones, about four fifths being singletons. Input material: peripheral blood. The receptors originated from a man in his fifties with active or convalescent COVID-19.

The chain is built from TRBV6-1 and TRBJ1-4, with D tentatively TRBD1 (5 bases). CDR1 is MNHNS, CDR2 SASEGT, per germline. This CDR3 has 16 residues. Trimming stripped 0 bases from V and 6 bases from J, with 14 bases between. CDR3 amino acids: CASSEAFPGGDEKLFF. In DNA form, the CDR3 reads TGTGCCAGCAGTGAAGCGTTCCCCGGGGGTGATGAAAAACTGTTTTTT.

CDR3 in amino acids: CASSLSRTGQGSRDGYTF. The CDR3 DNA reads as TGTGCCAGCAGCTTAAGTCGGACTGGACAGGGAAGTCGGGATGGCTACACCTTC. The chain joins TRBV7-6 to TRBJ1-2; 8 bases map to TRBD1. V gave up 2 bases and J gave up 6 bases; unmatched junction bases: 17. The CDR3 covers 18 residues. Germline CDR1 reads SGHVS; CDR2 reads FNYEAQ.

This clone occurred a few times. The chain combines TRBV29-1 with TRBJ2-7, with D maybe TRBD2 (6 bases). Per the germline V gene, CDR1 is SQVTM and CDR2 is ANQGSEA. The germline V and J ends were trimmed by 1 base and 2 bases, with 15 bases remaining between them. The CDR3 is 15 residues long. CDR3 protein: CSVEVVRGGAYEQYF. For the CDR3, the DNA is TGCAGCGTTGAAGTGGTGAGAGGAGGGGCCTACGAGCAGTACTTC.

CDR3 DNA sequence: TGCAGCGTTATGAGTTCTGGGGCCAACGTCCTGACTTTC. It specifies CSVMSSGANVLTF. V and J are TRBV29-1 and TRBJ2-6; D not resolved. Deletions cut 5 bases from V and 1 base from J, with 6 bases between. The CDR3 sequence is 13 residues long. Germline CDR1 SQVTM, CDR2 ANQGSEA.

V is TRBV5-4 and J is TRBJ2-7; possibly TRBD1 for D (6 bases). Trimming took off 0 bases at V and 3 bases at J, with 22 bases between the two ends. Germline loops: CDR1 SGHNT, CDR2 YYREEE (reference sequence). CDR3 size: 18 residues. The CDR3 coding sequence is TGTGCCAGCAGCTTGGGACCTAGAGGGACATCCCTCGACTACGAGCAGTACTTC. Amino acid sequence: CASSLGPRGTSLDYEQYF.

This chain joins TRBV3-1 (or the pseudogene TRBV3-2) and TRBJ1-1; tentatively, D is TRBD1 (5 bases). The V end was cut by 0 bases, the J end by 3 bases, with 11 bases between. From germline, CDR1 is LGHDT and CDR2 YNNKEL (reference sequence). This CDR3 has 15 amino acids. The CDR3 is CASSQDSGGDTEAFF. The CDR3 bases are TGTGCCAGCAGCCAAGACTCTGGAGGGGACACTGAAGCTTTCTTT.

J is TRBJ2-7 and V is TRBV6-6; possible D gene TRBD1, 5 bases. V was shortened by 5 bases and J by 5 bases, with 31 bases between the two germline ends. CDR1 is MNHNY and CDR2 is SVGAGI in the germline V gene (reference sequence). CDR3 size: 19 residues. The CDR3 loop is CASSPFPPGLTDAVNEQYF. In DNA, the CDR3 is TGTGCCAGCAGTCCCTTCCCACCAGGGTTGACGGATGCCGTCAACGAGCAGTACTTC.

The chain combines TRBV6-5 with TRBJ1-2; perhaps TRBD1 as D (6 bases). This CDR3 has 14 residues. Trimming removed 5 bases from V and 2 bases from J, with 12 bases in between. Germline assignment: CDR1 MNHEY and CDR2 SVGAGI. CDR3 amino acids: CASSTRDINYGYTF. For the CDR3, the DNA is TGTGCCAGCAGTACCCGGGACATCAACTATGGCTACACCTTC.

The chain carries TRBV28 and TRBJ1-1; D is unclear. Trimming cost V 6 bases and J 2 bases, with 13 bases left between them. This CDR3 is built from 14 residues. CDR1 and CDR2 from the germline V gene are MDHEN and SYDVKM. CDR3 sequence (DNA): TGTGCCAGCAGACCACCTGGGAGTAACACTGAAGCTTTCTTT. Translating it yields CASRPPGSNTEAFF. The variable domain in full, with the rest retrieved from reference TRBV28 and TRBJ1-1, is DVKVTQSSRYLVKRTGEKVFLECVQDMDHENMFWYRQDPGLGLRLIYFSYDVKMKEKGDIPEGYSVSREKKERFSLILESASTNQTSMYLCASRPPGSNTEAFFGQGTRLTVV.

This sequence joins TRBV3-1 (or the pseudogene TRBV3-2) and TRBJ1-1; D perhaps matches TRBD1 (6 bases). This CDR3 has 15 amino acids. Germline V gives CDR1 LGHDT, CDR2 YNNKEL (reference sequence). V was clipped by 4 bases and J by 0 bases, with 12 bases between them. As DNA, the CDR3 is TGTGCCAGCAGCCCCGGGGACAAGATGAACACTGAAGCTTTCTTT. Its translation: CASSPGDKMNTEAFF.

The chain has TRBV6-1 and TRBJ1-5; TRBD1 is a possible D gene (5 bases). From germline, CDR1 is MNHNS and CDR2 SASEGT. This CDR3 has 15 amino acids. Trimming left V 1 base short and J 2 bases short, with 9 bases between. The CDR3 protein is CASSEGTNRNQPQHF. The DNA of the CDR3 is TGTGCCAGCAGTGAAGGGACAAATCGCAATCAGCCCCAGCATTTT.

The V and J genes are TRBV6-5 and TRBJ1-2; the D gene is possibly TRBD1 (5 bases). The CDR3 totals 14 residues. Germline V gene sequence: CDR1 MNHEY, CDR2 SVGAGI. V was cut by 0 bases and J by 6 bases, with 11 bases left in between. Here the CDR3 reads CASSYSGGVNGYTF. In nucleotides, the CDR3 is TGTGCCAGCAGTTACTCGGGGGGAGTAAATGGCTACACCTTC.

Regarding this clone: One end of the junction does not line up with germline, which may come from a read error. The rearrangement joins TRBV30 to TRBJ2-7; D possibly corresponds to TRBD2 (7 bases). The CDR3 has 17 amino acids. The germline gives CDR1 GTSNPN, CDR2 SVGIG (reference sequence). The CDR3: CAGRGMRTRGGQYEQYF. CDR3 in DNA: TGTGCCGGGAGGGGGATGCGGACTCGCGGGGGCCAATACGAGCAGTACTTC.

The chain carries TRBV6-5 and TRBJ1-2; no firm D call. CDR3 length equals 11 residues. Trimming removed 7 bases at V and 5 bases at J, with 8 bases between. Germline loops: CDR1 MNHEY, CDR2 SVGAGI. For the CDR3, the DNA is TGTGCCAGCATCCACACGTATGGCTACACCTTC. Its translation is CASIHTYGYTF.

This chain uses TRBV5-8 with TRBJ2-3; possible D gene TRBD2, 5 bases. Trimming pared 2 bases from V and 3 bases from J, leaving 16 bases between. Germline-derived CDR1 and CDR2 are SGHTS and YDEGEE. The CDR3 is 16 residues long. In nucleotides, the CDR3 is TGTGCCAGCAGCTTTCTATCAGTCGAGGGTACAGATACGCAGTATTTT. Protein product: CASSFLSVEGTDTQYF.

This clone came up once. The sample has other DNA sequences that encode this CDR3 too. The chain carries TRBV30 and TRBJ1-1; D gene uncertain. The CDR3 has 12 residues. Germline assignment: CDR1 GTSNPN and CDR2 SVGIG (reference sequence). The V end lost 4 bases, the J end lost 5 bases, and 11 bases lay between the germline ends. The CDR3 sequence: CAWKRGGTEAFF. The DNA for the CDR3 is TGTGCCTGGAAACGGGGAGGTACTGAAGCTTTCTTT. Full variable domain (outside the CDR3, taken from reference TRBV30 and TRBJ1-1): SQTIHQWPATLVQPVGSPLSLECTVEGTSNPNLYWYRQAAGRGLQLLFYSVGIGQISSEVPQNLSASRPQDRQFILSSKKLLLSDSGFYLCAWKRGGTEAFFGQGTRLTVV.

The chain is built from TRBV27 and TRBJ2-1, with 8 positions matching TRBD2. The junction had 7 bases not matched to a gene; V was cut back by 4 bases and J by 5 bases. The CDR3 consists of 15 residues. Germline V CDR1 and CDR2: MNHEY, SMNVEV (reference sequence). The CDR3 spells CASSYRGGTHNEQFF. The CDR3 region has the DNA TGTGCCAGCAGTTACCGCGGGGGGACCCACAATGAGCAGTTCTTC.

This chain connects TRBV28 to TRBJ1-5; D is possibly TRBD1 (5 bases). Trimming took 5 bases from V and 4 from J, leaving 12 bases between them. The CDR3 runs 14 residues. Germline lookup yields CDR1 MDHEN and CDR2 SYDVKM. For the CDR3, the DNA is TGTGCCAGCAGTATAGCGGGGCAGAATCAGCCCCAGCATTTT. It specifies CASSIAGQNQPQHF.

V usage is TRBV7-6 and J usage is TRBJ2-3; D might be TRBD2 (7 bases). CDR1 SGHVS and CDR2 FNYEAQ come from the germline V gene. V was trimmed by 5 bases and J by 3 bases, leaving 18 bases between them. The CDR3 runs 16 residues. The CDR3 region has the DNA TGTGCCAGCAGCCCGCAGGGGTGGGGGGGAACAGATACGCAGTATTTT. Protein sequence: CASSPQGWGGTDTQYF.

V usage is TRBV7-9 and J usage is TRBJ2-7; weak D call: TRBD1 (6 bases). Trimming shortened V by 5 bases and J by 3 bases, and 17 bases separated the two germline ends. Germline lookup yields CDR1 SEHNR and CDR2 FQNEAQ (reference sequence). The CDR3 is 15 amino acids. The CDR3 loop reads CASSPRGPRSYEQYF. The CDR3 nucleotides read TGTGCCAGCAGCCCCAGGGGACCCAGGAGCTACGAGCAGTACTTC. Based on the CDR3 plus reference TRBV7-9 and TRBJ2-7, the full variable domain is DTGVSQNPRHKITKRGQNVTFRCDPISEHNRLYWYRQTLGQGPEFLTYFQNEAQLEKSRLLSDRFSAERPKGSFSTLEIQRTEQGDSAMYLCASSPRGPRSYEQYFGPGTRLTVT.

The V gene is TRBV30, the J gene TRBJ2-1, with TRBD2 identical over 8 bases. With 5 bases clipped from V and 6 bases from J, the junction kept 3 bases outside the gene matches. The V gene's germline CDR1 is GTSNPN and CDR2 SVGIG (reference sequence). This CDR3 is 12 amino acids long. The CDR3 sequence: CAWQRGLNEQFF. The CDR3 bases are TGTGCCTGGCAGCGGGGGCTCAATGAGCAGTTCTTC.

The rearrangement links TRBV3-1 (or the pseudogene TRBV3-2) to TRBJ1-5, with D tentatively TRBD1 (6 bases). There are 15 residues in the CDR3. The V end lost 7 bases, the J end lost 2 bases, and 15 bases lay between the germline ends. Germline V gene sequence: CDR1 LGHDT, CDR2 YNNKEL (reference sequence). In DNA form, the CDR3 reads TGTGCCAGCAAGGCTGCAGGGGCCGGCAATCAGCCCCAGCATTTT. It specifies CASKAAGAGNQPQHF.

This chain links TRBV29-1 with TRBJ1-1; D is unresolved. The CDR3 runs to 14 residues. In germline, CDR1 is SQVTM, CDR2 ANQGSEA. Deletions cut 7 bases from V and 5 bases from J, with 20 bases between. Here the CDR3 reads CSGGGGVSGTEAFF. Here the CDR3 DNA reads TGCAGCGGAGGCGGCGGGGTAAGTGGGACTGAAGCTTTCTTT.

The V call is TRBV5-4, the J call TRBJ1-2; 8 nucleotides align to TRBD1. J was trimmed by 5 bases and V by 1 base; bases with no gene match: 13. This CDR3 comprises 17 residues. Germline CDR1 and CDR2: SGHNT and YYREEE (reference sequence). CDR3 region: CASSLTRGQGKVYGYTF. As DNA, the CDR3 is TGTGCCAGCAGCTTGACCAGGGGGCAAGGAAAGGTATATGGCTACACCTTC.

The V and J genes are TRBV7-9 and TRBJ1-4, with 11 bases lining up with TRBD1. The CDR3 covers 15 residues. The V segment lost 1 base and the J segment 7 bases; nucleotides outside the gene matches: 2. Germline lookup yields CDR1 SEHNR and CDR2 FQNEAQ (reference sequence). CDR3 loop: CASSLGTGGGEKLFF. The CDR3 DNA reads as TGTGCCAGCAGCTTAGGGACAGGGGGCGGTGAAAAACTGTTTTTT.

The chain is built from TRBV7-2 and TRBJ2-5; D perhaps matches TRBD1 (5 bases). Trimming cost V 6 bases and J 10 bases, with 12 bases left between them. The CDR3 consists of 11 residues. Germline loops: CDR1 SGHTA, CDR2 FQGNSA. Written as DNA, the CDR3 is TGTGCCAGCAGACTTGGACACATCCAGTACTTC. Protein product: CASRLGHIQYF.

This rearrangement joins TRBV6-5 to TRBJ2-5; D not resolved. V shed 2 bases and J shed 1 base, with 2 bases lying between them. Germline V gives CDR1 MNHEY, CDR2 SVGAGI. This CDR3 contains 12 residues. The CDR3 spells CASSYRQETQYF. The DNA of the CDR3 is TGTGCCAGCAGTTACCGCCAAGAGACCCAGTACTTC.

V and J are TRBV12-3 or TRBV12-4 and TRBJ1-1, with 7 bases matching TRBD1. The junction had 6 bases not matched to a gene; V was cut back by 8 bases and J by 3 bases. This CDR3 has 13 amino acids. The CDR3 DNA follows: TGTGCCAGCTCGGGACAGCCCTACACTGAAGCTTTCTTT. This gives the protein CASSGQPYTEAFF.